This is a list of T cell receptor beta chains from one sample in a study of OX40 agonist ivuxolimab in advanced cancers. Libraries were prepared by immunoSEQ multiplex PCR; TCRdb keeps only in-frame clonotypes and omits some of them. The top ten hold about 20% of the sample, which has roughly 36,000 clones, roughly 85% seen once. The input for sequencing was CD4+ or CD8+ T cells sorted from blood, taken in a trial of the OX40 agonist ivuxolimab. The receptors come from an adult with an advanced solid tumor such as melanoma, head and neck, liver or kidney cancer. Each CDR3 is given with its conserved first and last residue. D genes are given only for firm matches. Rows give clone size only sometimes, using once, few, many, or a class for an expanded clone.

J gene | clone size | V gene | D gene | CDR3 protein | CDR3 DNA
TRBJ2-5 | NA | TRBV7-3 | NA | CASSPLLGLPGLGTQYF | TGTGCCAGCAGCCCTTTACTCGGACTACCGGGTCTGGGGACCCAGTACTTC
TRBJ2-3 | NA | TRBV27 | NA | CASRDTTTDTQYF | TGTGCCAGTCGGGACACGACCACAGATACGCAGTATTTT
TRBJ2-1 | NA | TRBV7-9 | TRBD2 | CASRHGTSGGSSYNEQFF | TGTGCCAGCAGACACGGGACTAGCGGGGGGAGCTCCTACAATGAGCAGTTCTTC
TRBJ2-7 | NA | TRBV27 | TRBD1 | CASSRGQGAYEQYF | TGTGCCAGCAGTAGGGGACAGGGGGCCTACGAGCAGTACTTC
TRBJ1-4 | NA | TRBV28 | TRBD1 | CASTQSGTGGKEKLFF | TGTGCCAGCACTCAATCAGGAACAGGGGGCAAGGAAAAACTGTTTTTT
TRBJ2-2 | NA | TRBV10-1 | TRBD2 | CASSVASGGTGELFF | TGCGCCAGCAGTGTGGCTAGCGGGGGTACCGGGGAGCTGTTTTTT
TRBJ1-5 | NA | TRBV19 | TRBD1 | CATRVGADRVGYSNQPQHF | TGTGCCACTCGAGTGGGGGCAGACAGGGTAGGATATAGCAATCAGCCCCAGCATTTT
TRBJ2-7 | NA | TRBV9 | TRBD2 | CASSVAAPGGPSYEQYF | TGTGCCAGCAGCGTAGCTGCCCCGGGAGGGCCCTCCTACGAGCAGTACTTC
TRBJ1-2 | NA | TRBV21-1 | NA | CASSKGRLPPRDYGYTF | TGTGCCAGCAGCAAAGGACGTCTACCCCCTCGGGACTATGGCTACACCTTC
TRBJ2-1 | NA | TRBV6-1 | NA | CATHFFGYNEQFF | TGTGCCACCCACTTTTTCGGTTACAATGAGCAGTTCTTC
TRBJ1-1 | NA | TRBV27 | TRBD1 | CASSLTGGMNTEAFF | TGTGCCAGCAGTTTGACAGGGGGAATGAACACTGAAGCTTTCTTT
TRBJ2-3 | NA | TRBV18 | TRBD1 | CASSMDRADTQYF | TGTGCCAGCTCCATGGACAGGGCAGATACGCAGTATTTT
TRBJ1-5 | NA | TRBV28 | NA | CASTVTRRFHGGLWNQPQHF | TGTGCCAGCACAGTTACCCGCCGCTTTCACGGGGGGCTATGGAATCAGCCCCAGCATTTT
TRBJ2-6 | NA | TRBV19 | NA | CASTPSGANVLTF | TGTGCCAGTACCCCCTCTGGGGCCAACGTCCTGACTTTC
TRBJ2-3 | NA | TRBV30 | NA | CAWSPLDRPSTDTQYF | TGTGCCTGGAGTCCCCTAGACAGACCTAGCACAGATACGCAGTATTTT
TRBJ2-7 | few | TRBV7-9 | TRBD2 | CASSRTSGSEQYF | TGTGCCAGCTCTCGGACTAGCGGGAGCGAGCAGTACTTC
TRBJ2-1 | NA | TRBV28 | NA | CASSSPFQANEQFF | TGTGCCAGCAGTTCGCCCTTCCAGGCGAATGAGCAGTTCTTC
TRBJ2-5 | NA | TRBV18 | NA | CASSRGHQETQYF | TGTGCCAGCTCCCGGGGGCACCAAGAGACCCAGTACTTC
TRBJ1-4 | NA | TRBV18 | TRBD1 | CASSPTGAEEKLFF | TGTGCCAGCTCGCCGACAGGGGCGGAAGAAAAACTGTTTTTT
TRBJ1-5 | few | TRBV7-9 | TRBD1 | CASSLTSAGGLSQPQHF | TGTGCCAGCAGCCTGACCTCGGCAGGGGGCTTAAGTCAGCCCCAGCATTTT
TRBJ1-6 | NA | TRBV5-1 | TRBD1 | CASSDTGGAYNSPLHF | TGCGCCAGCAGCGACACAGGGGGCGCGTATAATTCACCCCTCCACTTT
TRBJ1-2 | NA | TRBV11-3 | TRBD1 | CASSSNGQGTYGYTF | TGTGCCAGCAGCTCGAACGGACAGGGAACCTATGGCTACACCTTC
TRBJ2-2 | few | TRBV6-5 | NA | CASTGRGELFF | TGTGCCAGCACCGGAAGAGGGGAGCTGTTTTTT
TRBJ2-7 | NA | TRBV6-1 | TRBD1 | CASSVPGGAYEQYF | TGTGCCAGCAGTGTTCCAGGGGGCGCGTACGAGCAGTACTTC
TRBJ2-5 | NA | TRBV19 | NA | CASSIPPQETQYF | TGTGCCAGTAGTATTCCGCCCCAAGAGACCCAGTACTTC
TRBJ2-5 | NA | TRBV6-6 | NA | CASSYSTSGSLAQYF | TGTGCCAGCAGTTACTCGACTAGTGGTAGTTTGGCCCAGTACTTC
TRBJ2-5 | NA | TRBV11-2 | NA | CASSLDVRSGKTQYF | TGTGCCAGCAGCTTAGATGTCAGAAGTGGGAAGACCCAGTACTTC
TRBJ1-5 | NA | TRBV19 | NA | CASSGQGGGQPQHF | TGTGCCAGTAGTGGGCAGGGAGGGGGGCAGCCCCAGCATTTT
TRBJ2-5 | NA | TRBV11-2 | NA | CASSLPGVETQYF | TGTGCCAGCAGCTTACCCGGAGTGGAGACCCAGTACTTC
TRBJ2-2 | NA | TRBV15 | NA | CATSIRGNTGELFF | TGTGCCACCAGCATCAGGGGGAACACCGGGGAGCTGTTTTTT
TRBJ2-7 | NA | TRBV5-1 | NA | CASTPSWARGNEQYF | TGCGCCAGCACGCCCTCTTGGGCCAGGGGAAACGAGCAGTACTTC
TRBJ2-7 | NA | TRBV5-1 | TRBD2 | CASSSGLAGTEQYF | TGCGCCAGCAGCTCGGGACTAGCGGGGACCGAGCAGTACTTC
TRBJ2-7 | NA | TRBV18 | NA | CASSPRAGSSYEQYF | TGTGCCAGCTCACCAAGGGCAGGGTCTAGCTACGAGCAGTACTTC
TRBJ2-7 | NA | TRBV28 | NA | CASSFTLSGQDSYEQYF | TGTGCCAGCAGTTTTACACTGTCGGGACAAGACTCCTACGAGCAGTACTTC
TRBJ2-1 | NA | TRBV6-6 | TRBD2 | CASSSTHSGREQFF | TGTGCCAGCAGTTCCACCCATAGCGGGAGAGAGCAGTTCTTC
TRBJ2-5 | once | TRBV6-6 | NA | CASSYAPPGAQETQYF | TGTGCCAGCAGTTACGCTCCACCGGGGGCCCAAGAGACCCAGTACTTC
TRBJ2-7 | NA | TRBV2 | TRBD1 | CASKPPGQGPYEQYF | TGTGCCAGCAAGCCACCCGGACAGGGGCCCTACGAGCAGTACTTC
TRBJ2-2 | NA | TRBV11-3 | NA | CASSLSGQHTGELFF | TGTGCCAGCAGCTTAAGCGGACAACACACCGGGGAGCTGTTTTTT
TRBJ1-1 | NA | TRBV5-5 | NA | CASSSEGTEAFF | TGTGCCAGCAGCTCCGAGGGAACTGAAGCTTTCTTT
TRBJ2-7 | few | TRBV6-5 | NA | CASSYSEGVDEQYF | TGTGCCAGCAGTTACTCGGAGGGTGTAGACGAGCAGTACTTC
TRBJ2-5 | NA | TRBV6-4 | TRBD2 | CASSETSGGQETQYF | TGTGCCAGCAGTGAGACTAGCGGGGGCCAAGAGACCCAGTACTTC
TRBJ2-7 | many | TRBV11-2 | TRBD2 | CASSPRVSGAYEQYF | TGTGCCAGCAGCCCCAGAGTTAGCGGGGCCTACGAGCAGTACTTC
TRBJ2-7 | once | TRBV10-3 | NA | CAISETGNQQQYF | TGTGCCATCAGTGAGACAGGGAATCAGCAGCAGTACTTC
TRBJ1-4 | once | TRBV4-2 | NA | CASSQETGSEKLFF | TGTGCCAGCAGCCAAGAAACAGGGTCTGAAAAACTGTTTTTT
TRBJ2-2 | NA | TRBV7-7 | TRBD1 | CASSLDRGGTGELFF | TGTGCCAGCAGCTTAGACAGGGGTGGCACCGGGGAGCTGTTTTTT
TRBJ1-1 | few | TRBV20-1 | NA | CRGSGNTEAFF | TGCAGGGGGTCAGGGAACACTGAAGCTTTCTTT
TRBJ1-1 | NA | TRBV25-1 | TRBD1 | CASSEYSQTHRGPEAFF | TGTGCCAGCAGTGAATACAGTCAGACCCACAGGGGCCCTGAAGCTTTCTTT
TRBJ2-1 | NA | TRBV30 | TRBD2 | CAWSPSGYNEQFF | TGTGCCTGGAGTCCTAGCGGCTACAATGAGCAGTTCTTC
TRBJ1-6 | NA | TRBV4-1 | NA | CASSLRSGQGNSPLHF | TGCGCCAGCAGCCTCCGTAGCGGCCAGGGAAATTCACCCCTCCACTTT
TRBJ2-5 | NA | TRBV18 | TRBD1 | CASSPQGAQETQYF | TGTGCCAGCTCACCCCAGGGGGCCCAAGAGACCCAGTACTTC
TRBJ2-2 | NA | TRBV18 | TRBD1 | CASSPLDRGMNTGELFF | TGTGCCAGCTCACCACTGGACAGGGGCATGAACACCGGGGAGCTGTTTTTT